A selection of T cell receptor beta chains follows, all from one sample in a study of OX40 agonist ivuxolimab in advanced cancers. This table comes from immunoSEQ multiplex PCR, and its TCRdb copy is limited to in-frame clones, with some not included. The table records around 47,000 clones, around 85% of them present only once. The sample here was CD4+ or CD8+ T cells sorted from blood, taken in a trial of the OX40 agonist ivuxolimab. The receptors were sampled from an adult with an advanced solid tumor such as melanoma, head and neck, liver or kidney cancer. Each CDR3 is given with its conserved first and last residue. Each record gives: CDR3 protein, CDR3 DNA, V gene, D gene, J gene, clone size. D genes are given only for firm matches. A clone size is listed for some rows: how often the clone was seen (once, few, many), or a class if it is expanded.

cdr3_aa: CASSLGPGQGAGETQYF
cdr3_nt: TGTGCCAGCAGCTTGGGGCCGGGACAGGGGGCAGGGGAGACCCAGTACTTC
v_call: TRBV11-2
d_call: TRBD1
j_call: TRBJ2-5
clone_size: NA

cdr3_aa: CSADRDSNYGYTF
cdr3_nt: TGCAGCGCCGACAGGGATTCTAACTATGGCTACACCTTC
v_call: TRBV29-1
d_call: TRBD1
j_call: TRBJ1-2
clone_size: NA

cdr3_aa: CASSSPRAAGGYEQYF
cdr3_nt: TGTGCCAGCAGCTCCCCCCGTGCAGCGGGGGGGTACGAGCAGTACTTC
v_call: TRBV7-9
d_call: TRBD2
j_call: TRBJ2-7
clone_size: NA

cdr3_aa: CASSPPDRITPYEQYF
cdr3_nt: TGTGCCAGCTCACCTCCGGACAGGATAACTCCCTACGAGCAGTACTTC
v_call: TRBV18
d_call: TRBD1
j_call: TRBJ2-7
clone_size: NA

cdr3_aa: CASSQVSGVTEAFF
cdr3_nt: TGCGCCAGCAGCCAAGTTTCAGGGGTCACTGAAGCTTTCTTT
v_call: TRBV4-1
d_call: NA
j_call: TRBJ1-1
clone_size: NA

cdr3_aa: CAWSVVGQGDEQYF
cdr3_nt: TGTGCCTGGAGTGTAGTGGGACAGGGCGACGAGCAGTACTTC
v_call: TRBV30
d_call: TRBD1
j_call: TRBJ2-7
clone_size: NA

cdr3_aa: CASSQPGGGPSVMNTEAFF
cdr3_nt: TGCGCCAGCAGCCAACCTGGGGGGGGGCCTTCAGTTATGAACACTGAAGCTTTCTTT
v_call: TRBV4-1
d_call: NA
j_call: TRBJ1-1
clone_size: NA

cdr3_aa: CASSTLRDTFGTEAFF
cdr3_nt: TGTGCCAGCAGCACCCTCCGGGACACCTTTGGCACTGAAGCTTTCTTT
v_call: TRBV7-9
d_call: NA
j_call: TRBJ1-1
clone_size: NA

cdr3_aa: CASSEPGQTYEQYF
cdr3_nt: TGTGCCAGCAGCGAACCGGGACAGACCTACGAGCAGTACTTC
v_call: TRBV7-9
d_call: TRBD1
j_call: TRBJ2-7
clone_size: NA

cdr3_aa: CASSLAGNTEAFF
cdr3_nt: TGTGCCAGCAGCTTGGCCGGGAACACTGAAGCTTTCTTT
v_call: TRBV5-6
d_call: NA
j_call: TRBJ1-1
clone_size: NA

cdr3_aa: CASSQDRRNTEAFF
cdr3_nt: TGCGCCAGCAGCCAAGACCGCAGGAACACTGAAGCTTTCTTT
v_call: TRBV4-3
d_call: NA
j_call: TRBJ1-1
clone_size: NA

cdr3_aa: CASSLGEFNTEAFF
cdr3_nt: TGTGCCAGCAGCTTGGGAGAGTTCAACACTGAAGCTTTCTTT
v_call: TRBV7-6
d_call: NA
j_call: TRBJ1-1
clone_size: once

cdr3_aa: CASSENGAGVFSTQYF
cdr3_nt: TGTGCCAGCAGCGAAAACGGGGCGGGGGTCTTCTCTACGCAGTATTTT
v_call: TRBV9
d_call: TRBD2
j_call: TRBJ2-3
clone_size: NA

cdr3_aa: CAWRMGWAPVGEQFF
cdr3_nt: TGTGCCTGGAGGATGGGGTGGGCTCCCGTCGGTGAGCAGTTCTTC
v_call: TRBV30
d_call: NA
j_call: TRBJ2-1
clone_size: NA

cdr3_aa: CSVEEVSGDTQYF
cdr3_nt: TGCAGCGTTGAAGAAGTGAGCGGAGATACGCAGTATTTT
v_call: TRBV29-1
d_call: NA
j_call: TRBJ2-3
clone_size: once

cdr3_aa: CAISDPGTGRTDTQYF
cdr3_nt: TGTGCCATCAGTGACCCCGGGACAGGGCGCACAGATACGCAGTATTTT
v_call: TRBV10-3
d_call: TRBD1
j_call: TRBJ2-3
clone_size: NA

cdr3_aa: CASSIQGFINGYTF
cdr3_nt: TGTGCCAGTAGTATTCAGGGCTTCATTAATGGCTACACCTTC
v_call: TRBV19
d_call: NA
j_call: TRBJ1-2
clone_size: NA

cdr3_aa: CASSFGTGNQPQHF
cdr3_nt: TGCGCCAGCAGCTTCGGGACAGGGAATCAGCCCCAGCATTTT
v_call: TRBV5-1
d_call: TRBD1
j_call: TRBJ1-5
clone_size: NA

cdr3_aa: CAWATGEGQPQHF
cdr3_nt: TGTGCCTGGGCGACAGGGGAGGGTCAGCCCCAGCATTTT
v_call: TRBV30
d_call: TRBD1
j_call: TRBJ1-5
clone_size: NA

cdr3_aa: CASSMTAYEQYF
cdr3_nt: TGTGCCAGCAGCATGACAGCCTACGAGCAGTACTTC
v_call: TRBV7-6
d_call: NA
j_call: TRBJ2-7
clone_size: NA

cdr3_aa: CASSEGQDTEAFF
cdr3_nt: TGCGCCAGCAGCGAAGGACAAGACACTGAAGCTTTCTTT
v_call: TRBV4-1
d_call: NA
j_call: TRBJ1-1
clone_size: NA

cdr3_aa: CASSLATGRETEAFF
cdr3_nt: TGTGCCAGCAGCTTAGCGACAGGTAGGGAAACTGAAGCTTTCTTT
v_call: TRBV7-9
d_call: NA
j_call: TRBJ1-1
clone_size: NA

cdr3_aa: CASSLDSQPQHF
cdr3_nt: TGTGCCAGCAGCTTAGACAGCCAGCCCCAGCATTTT
v_call: TRBV5-6
d_call: NA
j_call: TRBJ1-5
clone_size: NA

cdr3_aa: CASSLYGLNTGELFF
cdr3_nt: TGTGCCAGCAGTTTATACGGATTAAACACCGGGGAGCTGTTTTTT
v_call: TRBV27
d_call: NA
j_call: TRBJ2-2
clone_size: NA

cdr3_aa: CASSAGTFSYEQYF
cdr3_nt: TGCGCCAGCAGCGCCGGGACTTTCTCCTACGAGCAGTACTTC
v_call: TRBV5-1
d_call: NA
j_call: TRBJ2-7
clone_size: NA

cdr3_aa: CASSHGPLWTSGGEVYEQYF
cdr3_nt: TGCGCCAGCAGCCATGGTCCACTCTGGACTAGCGGGGGCGAGGTATACGAGCAGTACTTC
v_call: TRBV4-1
d_call: TRBD2
j_call: TRBJ2-7
clone_size: NA

cdr3_aa: CASSERETQYF
cdr3_nt: TGTGCCAGCAGTGAAAGGGAGACCCAGTACTTC
v_call: TRBV6-1
d_call: NA
j_call: TRBJ2-5
clone_size: NA

cdr3_aa: CASRVSGGNNEQFF
cdr3_nt: TGCGCCAGCAGAGTCAGTGGAGGCAACAATGAGCAGTTCTTC
v_call: TRBV4-1
d_call: NA
j_call: TRBJ2-1
clone_size: NA

cdr3_aa: CASSLGGDEQFF
cdr3_nt: TGTGCCAGCAGCCTAGGGGGGGATGAGCAGTTCTTC
v_call: TRBV4-2
d_call: NA
j_call: TRBJ2-1
clone_size: NA

cdr3_aa: CASSFGTGAGDEQYF
cdr3_nt: TGCGCCAGCAGCTTCGGGACAGGGGCGGGGGACGAGCAGTACTTC
v_call: TRBV5-1
d_call: TRBD1
j_call: TRBJ2-7
clone_size: NA

cdr3_aa: CASSEQQETQYF
cdr3_nt: TGTGCCAGCAGTGAACAACAAGAGACCCAGTACTTC
v_call: TRBV2
d_call: NA
j_call: TRBJ2-5
clone_size: NA

cdr3_aa: CSAAPGQGEWVDTIYF
cdr3_nt: TGCAGCGCCGCCCCGGGACAGGGGGAATGGGTCGACACCATATATTTT
v_call: TRBV29-1
d_call: TRBD1
j_call: TRBJ1-3
clone_size: NA

cdr3_aa: CASSFQSSTIGGAFF
cdr3_nt: TGTGCCAGCAGCTTCCAGAGCAGCACGATTGGGGGAGCTTTCTTT
v_call: TRBV11-2
d_call: NA
j_call: TRBJ1-1
clone_size: NA

cdr3_aa: CASSEASGGALDTQYF
cdr3_nt: TGTGCCAGCAGTGAAGCTAGCGGGGGGGCCTTAGATACGCAGTATTTT
v_call: TRBV2
d_call: TRBD2
j_call: TRBJ2-3
clone_size: NA

cdr3_aa: CASSDGQGAYQPQHF
cdr3_nt: TGTGCCAGCAGTGACGGGCAGGGGGCATATCAGCCCCAGCATTTT
v_call: TRBV2
d_call: TRBD1
j_call: TRBJ1-5
clone_size: NA

cdr3_aa: CASSSAGGNYEQYF
cdr3_nt: TGTGCCAGCAGCAGTGCAGGTGGAAACTACGAGCAGTACTTC
v_call: TRBV6-1
d_call: NA
j_call: TRBJ2-7
clone_size: NA

cdr3_aa: CASSPGVTGELFF
cdr3_nt: TGTGCCAGCAGTCCGGGAGTCACCGGGGAGCTGTTTTTT
v_call: TRBV7-8
d_call: NA
j_call: TRBJ2-2
clone_size: NA

cdr3_aa: CASSLGEQFF
cdr3_nt: TGTGCCAGCAGCTTAGGTGAGCAGTTCTTC
v_call: TRBV11-1
d_call: NA
j_call: TRBJ2-1
clone_size: once

cdr3_aa: CASSLGQGLKDEQFF
cdr3_nt: TGTGCCAGCAGCTTAGGACAGGGGCTTAAGGATGAGCAGTTCTTC
v_call: TRBV13
d_call: TRBD1
j_call: TRBJ2-1
clone_size: NA

cdr3_aa: CASSVLGLGVRTQYF
cdr3_nt: TGTGCCAGCAGCGTCTTGGGACTGGGGGTCAGGACCCAGTACTTC
v_call: TRBV9
d_call: NA
j_call: TRBJ2-5
clone_size: NA

cdr3_aa: CASSFRQFGTGELFF
cdr3_nt: TGCGCCAGCAGCTTCAGACAGTTCGGCACCGGGGAGCTGTTTTTT
v_call: TRBV4-3
d_call: NA
j_call: TRBJ2-2
clone_size: NA

cdr3_aa: CATPGSSVTGEQYF
cdr3_nt: TGTGCCACCCCAGGGTCTTCCGTTACGGGGGAGCAGTACTTC
v_call: TRBV2
d_call: NA
j_call: TRBJ2-7
clone_size: NA

cdr3_aa: CASSSSGEAFF
cdr3_nt: TGTGCCAGCAGCTCTTCAGGTGAAGCTTTCTTT
v_call: TRBV5-6
d_call: NA
j_call: TRBJ1-1
clone_size: NA

cdr3_aa: CASSISVNTEAFF
cdr3_nt: TGTGCCAGTAGTATATCGGTGAACACTGAAGCTTTCTTT
v_call: TRBV19
d_call: NA
j_call: TRBJ1-1
clone_size: NA

cdr3_aa: CASSQEGGQGSEKLFF
cdr3_nt: TGTGCCAGCAGCCAAGAGGGGGGACAGGGTAGTGAAAAACTGTTTTTT
v_call: TRBV4-2
d_call: TRBD1
j_call: TRBJ1-4
clone_size: once

cdr3_aa: CASSQGRFATGELFF
cdr3_nt: TGCGCCAGCAGCCAAGGTCGATTTGCTACCGGGGAGCTGTTTTTT
v_call: TRBV4-1
d_call: NA
j_call: TRBJ2-2
clone_size: NA

cdr3_aa: CASSQDPGFGNTIYF
cdr3_nt: TGCGCCAGCAGCCAAGATCCCGGTTTTGGAAACACCATATATTTT
v_call: TRBV4-3
d_call: NA
j_call: TRBJ1-3
clone_size: NA